This is a list of T cell receptor beta chains from one sample in a study of cytomegalovirus exposure and HLA in healthy donors. Assay: immunoSEQ multiplex PCR; the TCRdb copy retains only in-frame clones and omits some. The data show 150,000 or so clones, approximately 78% seen once. Sequencing was performed on PBMCs. The receptors derive from a male donor in good health and CMV-seropositive. Each CDR3 is given with its conserved first and last residue. The order of the fields is J gene, V gene, clone size, D gene, CDR3 DNA, CDR3 protein. D genes are given only for firm matches. Some rows mark clone size as missing; the rest say once, few, many or name a class of expanded clone.

>TRBJ2-2|TRBV18|.|TRBD2
TGTGCCAGCTCACAAGGACTAGCGGGAGGCACCGGGGAGCTGTTTTTT
CASSQGLAGGTGELFF
>TRBJ1-1|TRBV29-1|.|.
TGCAGCGTTGCTAACACTGAAGCTTTCTTT
CSVANTEAFF
>TRBJ1-1|TRBV4-1|.|TRBD1
TGCGCCAGCAGCCAGGGACAGTTCGAAGGCACTGAAGCTTTCTTT
CASSQGQFEGTEAFF
>TRBJ2-2|TRBV18|.|.
TGTGCCAGCTCCCCCCGGGGGGAGCTGTTTTTT
CASSPRGELFF
>TRBJ2-7|TRBV18|.|.
TGTGCCAGCTCACCTGGGCACTCCTACGAGCAGTACTTC
CASSPGHSYEQYF
>TRBJ2-7|TRBV29-1|few|.
TGCAGCGTTAAGGCAGGGTCCTACGAGCAGTACTTC
CSVKAGSYEQYF
>TRBJ2-1|TRBV4-3|.|TRBD2
TGCGCCAGCAGCCAGGAACCTAGCGGCTCCTACAATGAGCAGTTCTTC
CASSQEPSGSYNEQFF
>TRBJ2-3|TRBV9|.|.
TGTGCCAGCAGCGCCGCCCCGAGTTGGGGCCCCCGCCTAGATACGCAGTATTTT
CASSAAPSWGPRLDTQYF
>TRBJ1-5|TRBV5-8|.|.
TGTGCCAGCAGCTTGGAGGGGCATCAGCCCCAGCATTTT
CASSLEGHQPQHF
>TRBJ2-7|TRBV19|.|TRBD1
TGTGCCAGTAGATCCTCATTAGGGACAGTACTATCCTACGAGCAGTACTTC
CASRSSLGTVLSYEQYF
>TRBJ2-7|TRBV5-6|few|.
TGTGCCAGCAGCTTGGTCCTCTTCGGAGGGACCTACGAGCAGTACTTC
CASSLVLFGGTYEQYF
>TRBJ1-5|TRBV11-2|.|.
TGTGCCAGCAGCCCAGGACTGAGTCAGCCCCAGCATTTT
CASSPGLSQPQHF
>TRBJ2-2|TRBV27|.|.
TGTGCCAGCAGATCTACGGGGGAGCTGTTTTTT
CASRSTGELFF
>TRBJ1-2|TRBV30|.|.
TGTGCCTGGAGTGTCGGAAGGGACACTAGCTACACCTTC
CAWSVGRDTSYTF
>TRBJ2-7|TRBV10-3|few|TRBD2
TGTGCCATCAGTGATCTAGCGGGGGGGTTGTACGAGCAGTACTTC
CAISDLAGGLYEQYF
>TRBJ2-1|TRBV5-1|.|.
TGCGCCAGCAGCTCCGAGTACAATGAGCAGTTCTTC
CASSSEYNEQFF
>TRBJ1-1|TRBV28|.|.
TGTGCCAGCAGTTTCATGAACACTGAAGCTTTCTTT
CASSFMNTEAFF
>TRBJ1-4|TRBV5-1|once|.
TGCGCCAGCACCAGGCTCGGTACAGGGCGGAATGAAAAACTGTTTTTT
CASTRLGTGRNEKLFF
>TRBJ1-5|TRBV5-1|.|TRBD1
TGCGCCAGCAGCTTGTTACCCGGGACAGGGGATAGCAATCAGCCCCAGCATTTT
CASSLLPGTGDSNQPQHF
>TRBJ1-3|TRBV6-1|.|.
TGTGCCAGCAGTGATAACAGTGGAAACACCATATATTTT
CASSDNSGNTIYF
>TRBJ2-1|TRBV9|.|.
TGTGCCAGCAGCGTAGGGGGCCACCTCTACAATGAGCAGTTCTTC
CASSVGGHLYNEQFF
>TRBJ1-1|TRBV7-2|.|.
TGTGCCAGCAGCTTAGGCGGGGGTTTGAACACTGAAGCTTTCTTT
CASSLGGGLNTEAFF
>TRBJ1-2|TRBV2|.|TRBD1
TGTGCCAGCAGGGTTCGGAGACAGGGCCCCTATGGCTACACCTTC
CASRVRRQGPYGYTF
>TRBJ1-5|TRBV6-5|.|TRBD1
TGTGCCAGCAGGGGACAGGGGGGACAGCCCCAGCATTTT
CASRGQGGQPQHF
>TRBJ1-2|TRBV6-1|.|.
TGTGCCAGCAATGACCCTCGGATGGGGGGGAGGGCCTATGGCTACACCTTC
CASNDPRMGGRAYGYTF
>TRBJ1-5|TRBV7-2|.|.
TGTGCCAGCAGCCCTATGGTTCGGGGGTGGAATAGCAATCAGCCCCAGCATTTT
CASSPMVRGWNSNQPQHF
>TRBJ1-5|TRBV7-9|few|TRBD1
TGTGCCAGCAGCAAAACAGGGGGGAGCAATCAGCCCCAGCATTTT
CASSKTGGSNQPQHF
>TRBJ1-2|TRBV19|once|.
TGTGCCAGTAGTACACAGGGTTTTAGCACCTTC
CASSTQGFSTF
>TRBJ2-3|TRBV6-5|.|TRBD2
TGTGCCAGCAGTTTAGCGGGAACTAGCACAGATACGCAGTATTTT
CASSLAGTSTDTQYF
>TRBJ2-7|TRBV29-1|.|.
TGCAGCGTTGAGGGGGCAGCGTACGAGCAGTACTTC
CSVEGAAYEQYF
>TRBJ1-2|TRBV14|.|.
TGTGCCAGCAGCCCCGGAGCGAATACTAACTATGGCTACACCTTC
CASSPGANTNYGYTF
>TRBJ2-7|TRBV19|.|TRBD2
TGTGCCACCCTCCCGACTAGCGGGGGTACCTACGAGCAGTACTTC
CATLPTSGGTYEQYF
>TRBJ2-6|TRBV28|.|.
TGTGCCAGCAAAAGGGGACTGTCCTCTGGGGCCAACGTCCTGACTTTC
CASKRGLSSGANVLTF
>TRBJ2-2|TRBV5-1|.|.
TGCGCCAGCAGCTTGGAACCCCCCGCTAGCACCGGGGAGCTGTTTTTT
CASSLEPPASTGELFF
>TRBJ2-7|TRBV4-3|.|.
TGCGCCAGCAGCCAAGACTCAGGCTTCTCCTACGAGCAGTACTTC
CASSQDSGFSYEQYF
>TRBJ2-2|TRBV5-1|.|TRBD2
TGCGCCAGCAGCTTTAGCGGGGGGCCCACCGGGGAGCTGTTTTTT
CASSFSGGPTGELFF
>TRBJ2-7|TRBV7-2|.|.
TGTGCCAGCAGCTTAGGGTCGGGGGGCGGTTACGAGCAGTACTTC
CASSLGSGGGYEQYF
>TRBJ2-7|TRBV14|.|.
TGTGCCAGCAGCCAAGATTGGAAGGGCGGAGGAACCTACGAGCAGTACTTC
CASSQDWKGGGTYEQYF
>TRBJ1-2|TRBV27|.|TRBD1
TGTGCCAGCAGTTTATCGATGGGACAGGAGTCCTATGGCTACACCTTC
CASSLSMGQESYGYTF
>TRBJ2-2|TRBV7-2|.|.
TGTGCCAGCAGCTATACTCTCGCGAACACCGGGGAGCTGTTTTTT
CASSYTLANTGELFF
>TRBJ2-5|TRBV15|.|.
TGTGCCACCAGCTTAAGGTGGGGGGAAGAGACCCAGTACTTC
CATSLRWGEETQYF
>TRBJ1-1|TRBV7-9|.|.
TGTGCCAGCAGCTTAGGGGGGAGCGGGGAGAACACTGAAGCTTTCTTT
CASSLGGSGENTEAFF
>TRBJ2-7|TRBV5-1|.|TRBD1
TGCGCCAGCACCTCGTCGGTGGGACAGTACTACGAGCAGTACTTC
CASTSSVGQYYEQYF
>TRBJ1-4|TRBV6-1|.|.
TGTGCCAGCAGTGTACAGGGTGGGGCAACTAATGAAAAACTGTTTTTT
CASSVQGGATNEKLFF
>TRBJ2-4|TRBV5-5|.|.
TGTGCCAGCTCCCATTGGAAAGGGGCGGAAAACATTCAGTACTTC
CASSHWKGAENIQYF
>TRBJ1-5|TRBV19|few|.
TGTGCCAGTAGTACCGGGGATCAGCCCCAGCATTTT
CASSTGDQPQHF
>TRBJ2-7|TRBV7-2|.|.
TGTGCCAGCAGCTTACCAGGGGCAAGCGAGCAGTACTTC
CASSLPGASEQYF
>TRBJ1-3|TRBV5-5|.|.
TGTGCCAGCAGCTTGGCAAGGACAGTTTCGGGAAACACCATATATTTT
CASSLARTVSGNTIYF
>TRBJ1-1|TRBV11-2|.|TRBD1
TGTGCCAGCAGCTACCGAGGGGGCACAGACACTGAAGCTTTCTTT
CASSYRGGTDTEAFF